This entry describes one T cell receptor beta chain. No antigen is known for it. The source of the sample is a study of T cell responses to AZD1222 COVID-19 vaccine. Study in general: The analysis combined second doses at about 4 or about 12 weeks. General observations from the study: Across spike, vaccine-associated CD4 TCRs were found, dominant at 160-218 and 743-854. Spike-specific TCR breadth and depth grew following two AZD1222 doses. No day 14 peak samples; only post-peak repertoires were characterized.

Deletions cut 4 bases from V and 4 bases from J, with 11 bases between. Germline V gene data show CDR1 as MDHEN and CDR2 as SYDVKM. The CDR3 covers 14 residues. Repertoires were generated with immunoSEQ multiplex PCR, while TCRdb's copy carries only in-frame clones and drops some. The sample contains over 100,000 clones, around 81% of which appear only once. This chain links TRBV28 with TRBJ1-5; D remains ambiguous. The source of this sequence is an adult in good health. This specimen consisted of peripheral blood, obtained on day 0 of AZD1222 vaccination. Written as DNA, the CDR3 is TGTGCCAGCAGTTATCATCAGAGGAATCAGCCCCAGCATTTT. Protein: CASSYHQRNQPQHF.